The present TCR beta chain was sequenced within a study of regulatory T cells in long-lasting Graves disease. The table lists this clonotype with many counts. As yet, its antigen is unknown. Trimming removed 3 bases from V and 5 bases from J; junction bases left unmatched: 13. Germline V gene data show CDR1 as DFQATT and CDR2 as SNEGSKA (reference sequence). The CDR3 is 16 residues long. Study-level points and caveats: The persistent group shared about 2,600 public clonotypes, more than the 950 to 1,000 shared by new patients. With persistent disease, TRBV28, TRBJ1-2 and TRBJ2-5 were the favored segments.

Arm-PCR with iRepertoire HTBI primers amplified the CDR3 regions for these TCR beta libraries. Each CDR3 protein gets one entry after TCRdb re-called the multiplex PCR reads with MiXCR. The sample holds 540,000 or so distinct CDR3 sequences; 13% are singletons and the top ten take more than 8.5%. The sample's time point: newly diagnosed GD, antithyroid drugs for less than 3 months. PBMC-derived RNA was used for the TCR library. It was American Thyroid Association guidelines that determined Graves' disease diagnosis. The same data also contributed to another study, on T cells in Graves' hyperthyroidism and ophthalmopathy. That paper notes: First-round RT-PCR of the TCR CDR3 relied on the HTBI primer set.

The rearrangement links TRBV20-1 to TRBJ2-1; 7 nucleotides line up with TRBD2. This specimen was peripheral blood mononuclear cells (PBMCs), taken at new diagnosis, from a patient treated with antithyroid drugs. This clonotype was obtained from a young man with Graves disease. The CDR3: CSARSSSGNTDNEQFF. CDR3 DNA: TGCAGTGCTAGGTCATCAAGCGGGAACACAGACAATGAGCAGTTCTTC.